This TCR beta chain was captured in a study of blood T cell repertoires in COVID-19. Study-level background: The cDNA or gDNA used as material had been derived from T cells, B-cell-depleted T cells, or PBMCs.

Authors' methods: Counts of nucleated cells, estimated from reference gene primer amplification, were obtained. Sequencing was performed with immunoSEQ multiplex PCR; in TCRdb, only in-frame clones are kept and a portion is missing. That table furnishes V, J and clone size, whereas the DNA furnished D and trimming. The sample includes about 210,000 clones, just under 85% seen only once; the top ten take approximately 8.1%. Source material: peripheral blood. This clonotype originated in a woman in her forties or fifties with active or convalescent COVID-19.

The CDR3 region is CASSFGTASNQPQHF. Here the CDR3 DNA reads TGTGCCAGCAGTTTCGGGACAGCTAGCAATCAGCCCCAGCATTTT. The chain couples TRBV28 to TRBJ1-5, with TRBD1 identical over 7 bases. The CDR3 loop spans 15 amino acids. V was clipped by 3 bases and J by 0 bases; unmatched bases: 2. CDR1 and CDR2 from the germline V gene are MDHEN and SYDVKM.